A selection of T cell receptor beta chains follows, all from one sample in a study of blood T cell repertoires in COVID-19. TCRdb's table, derived via immunoSEQ multiplex PCR, lists solely in-frame clones and lacks some. Here the sample spans over 25,000 clones, approximately 81% being singletons. Sequencing input: peripheral blood. Receptor source: a man older than 75 with acute or convalescent COVID-19. Both conserved end residues are part of each CDR3. The D gene is left open where the match is weak. The listing skips clone size in some rows; elsewhere it reads once, few, many or a size class.

V	J	size	D	CDR3	DNA
TRBV12-3/TRBV12-4	TRBJ1-3	few	NA	CASSLDIGNTIYF	TGTGCCAGCAGTTTGGACATTGGAAACACCATATATTTT
TRBV7-2	TRBJ2-5	NA	TRBD2	CASSYGSGGRETQYF	TGTGCCAGCAGCTACGGTAGCGGGGGGCGGGAGACCCAGTACTTC
TRBV12-3/TRBV12-4	TRBJ1-2	NA	TRBD1	CASSSYRGVGYTF	TGTGCCAGCAGTTCGTACAGGGGGGTCGGCTACACCTTC
TRBV9	TRBJ1-4	NA	TRBD1	CASSVAGGTNEKLFF	TGTGCCAGCAGCGTAGCAGGGGGCACTAATGAAAAACTGTTTTTT
TRBV5-8	TRBJ2-7	few	NA	CASHLLYEQYF	TGTGCCAGCCACCTACTCTACGAGCAGTACTTC
TRBV7-2	TRBJ1-5	NA	NA	CASSLASVQPQHF	TGTGCCAGCAGCTTGGCCAGCGTCCAGCCCCAGCATTTT
TRBV19	TRBJ2-7	NA	TRBD1	CASSIPGQVSDEQYF	TGTGCCAGTAGTATCCCGGGACAGGTAAGCGACGAGCAGTACTTC
TRBV6-5	TRBJ2-5	NA	TRBD2	CASSSGGGQGETQYF	TGTGCCAGCAGTTCAGGCGGGGGGCAGGGGGAGACCCAGTACTTC
TRBV29-1	TRBJ2-2	NA	NA	CSVLEFANTGELFF	TGCAGCGTTTTGGAGTTTGCGAACACCGGGGAGCTGTTTTTT
TRBV2	TRBJ1-5	NA	NA	CATRRNYSNQPQHF	TGTGCCACTCGGAGAAACTATAGCAATCAGCCCCAGCATTTT
TRBV14	TRBJ2-1	few	NA	CASSQDETTYNEQFF	TGTGCCAGCAGCCAAGACGAGACTACCTACAATGAGCAGTTCTTC
TRBV7-2	TRBJ1-2	NA	NA	CASSIAAGTPKGMSGYTF	TGTGCCAGCAGCATCGCTGCCGGGACTCCAAAGGGGATGAGTGGCTACACCTTC
TRBV19	TRBJ1-6	NA	NA	CASSIPYGGDNSPLHF	TGTGCCAGTAGTATCCCCTACGGAGGGGATAATTCACCCCTCCACTTT
TRBV7-2	TRBJ2-4	NA	NA	CASSSEPAAVTKNIQYF	TGTGCCAGCAGCTCAGAACCGGCGGCAGTAACCAAAAACATTCAGTACTTC
TRBV12-3/TRBV12-4	TRBJ2-3	few	NA	CASSLAPPGTQYF	TGTGCCAGCAGCCTCGCCCCGCCGGGTACGCAGTATTTT
TRBV9	TRBJ1-2	NA	TRBD1	CASSSFPRKDDRGANYGYTF	TGTGCCAGCAGCTCCTTCCCGAGAAAAGACGACAGGGGGGCTAACTATGGCTACACCTTC
TRBV2	TRBJ2-7	few	NA	CASSRQPNYSYEQYF	TGTGCCAGCAGCCGACAGCCCAATTACTCCTACGAGCAGTACTTC
TRBV4-1	TRBJ2-7	NA	NA	CASSQSESYEQYF	TGCGCCAGCAGCCAAAGCGAATCCTACGAGCAGTACTTC
TRBV6-6	TRBJ1-3	NA	TRBD1	CASSSRQGDYRNTIYF	TGTGCCAGCAGTTCCCGACAGGGGGATTACAGAAACACCATATATTTT
TRBV5-5	TRBJ2-6	NA	TRBD1	CASSLGQGGSGANVLTF	TGTGCCAGCAGCTTGGGACAGGGGGGCTCTGGGGCCAACGTCCTGACTTTC
TRBV10-3	TRBJ2-1	NA	TRBD1	CATWDRGDEQFF	TGTGCCACCTGGGACAGGGGTGATGAGCAGTTCTTC
TRBV3-1/TRBV3-2	TRBJ1-2	NA	NA	CASSPRQSGGYTF	TGTGCCAGCAGCCCTCGGCAGTCGGGTGGCTACACCTTC
TRBV7-9	TRBJ1-5	NA	NA	CASSLAQPPLFNQPQHF	TGTGCCAGCAGCTTAGCACAGCCTCCCTTATTCAATCAGCCCCAGCATTTT
TRBV5-1	TRBJ1-3	NA	NA	CASSLEQGRNTIYF	TGCGCCAGCAGCTTGGAACAGGGAAGAAACACCATATATTTT
TRBV11-3	TRBJ1-6	NA	NA	CASSISQGSPLHF	TGTGCCAGCTCAATATCCCAGGGTTCACCCCTCCACTTT
TRBV18	TRBJ1-1	NA	TRBD1	CASSPGQGNEAFF	TGTGCCAGCTCACCGGGACAGGGGAATGAAGCTTTCTTT
TRBV5-1	TRBJ2-3	NA	NA	CASSLAAALSTDTQYF	TGCGCCAGCAGCTTGGCAGCGGCTCTGAGCACAGATACGCAGTATTTT
TRBV6-2/TRBV6-3	TRBJ1-5	NA	TRBD1	CASSSRTGGAGQPQHF	TGTGCCAGCAGTTCCCGGACAGGGGGCGCGGGACAGCCCCAGCATTTT
TRBV4-1	TRBJ2-3	NA	NA	CASSLRTDSISYTQYF	TGCGCCAGCAGCCTAAGGACAGATTCTATATCCTATACGCAGTATTTT
TRBV11-2	TRBJ2-1	NA	TRBD2	CASSFDLAGDYEQFF	TGTGCCAGCAGCTTTGATCTAGCGGGGGATTATGAGCAGTTCTTC
TRBV10-3	TRBJ1-4	NA	NA	CAISRTPTNEKLFF	TGTGCCATCAGTCGGACACCAACTAATGAAAAACTGTTTTTT
TRBV7-2	TRBJ1-2	NA	NA	CASQLLGVNYGYTF	TGTGCCAGCCAACTCCTCGGAGTCAACTATGGCTACACCTTC
TRBV7-3	TRBJ1-1	few	NA	CASSLQVNTEAFF	TGTGCCAGCAGCCTTCAGGTAAACACTGAAGCTTTCTTT
TRBV19	TRBJ1-5	NA	TRBD1	CASTPGQDGQPQHF	TGTGCCAGTACCCCCGGACAGGACGGGCAGCCCCAGCATTTT
TRBV19	TRBJ2-5	NA	TRBD2	CASSMLAGGREETQYF	TGTGCCAGTAGTATGCTAGCGGGGGGGCGGGAAGAGACCCAGTACTTC
TRBV9	TRBJ2-2	NA	TRBD2	CASSSRLAGVSNTGELFF	TGTGCCAGCAGCTCGCGACTAGCGGGGGTTTCGAACACCGGGGAGCTGTTTTTT
TRBV5-4	TRBJ2-2	NA	TRBD2	CASSLGQLAGGNLFF	TGTGCCAGCAGCTTGGGTCAACTAGCGGGGGGGAACCTGTTTTTT
TRBV12-3/TRBV12-4	TRBJ2-2	NA	NA	CASSSDTGELFF	TGTGCCAGCAGTTCTGACACCGGGGAGCTGTTTTTT
TRBV19	TRBJ2-2	NA	NA	CASRQGSAAGELFF	TGTGCCAGTAGACAGGGTTCGGCCGCCGGGGAGCTGTTTTTT
TRBV7-2	TRBJ2-7	NA	TRBD2	CASSPPQRGGYEQYF	TGTGCCAGCAGCCCCCCCCAGCGGGGGGGCTACGAGCAGTACTTC
TRBV27	TRBJ1-2	NA	TRBD1	CASRKQGANYGYTF	TGTGCCAGCAGGAAACAGGGGGCAAACTATGGCTACACCTTC
TRBV3-1/TRBV3-2	TRBJ1-5	NA	NA	CASSPGDGYNQPQHF	TGTGCCAGCAGCCCCGGAGACGGTTACAATCAGCCCCAGCATTTT
TRBV12-5	TRBJ2-2	NA	TRBD2	CASALGASGYPTGELFF	TGTGCTAGTGCCCTGGGGGCTAGCGGGTATCCTACCGGGGAGCTGTTTTTT
TRBV19	TRBJ1-6	few	TRBD1	CASSQTGATSPLHF	TGTGCCAGTAGCCAGACAGGGGCTACTTCACCCCTCCACTTT
TRBV29-1	TRBJ2-7	NA	NA	CSVEGQSHEQYF	TGCAGCGTTGAGGGGCAGTCCCACGAGCAGTACTTC
TRBV9	TRBJ2-1	NA	NA	CASSAQTESNEQFF	TGTGCCAGCAGCGCCCAGACGGAGTCCAATGAGCAGTTCTTC
TRBV6-2/TRBV6-3	TRBJ2-7	NA	NA	CASSYVANEQYF	TGTGCCAGCAGTTACGTAGCGAACGAGCAGTACTTC
TRBV6-6	TRBJ1-2	NA	NA	CASSYSGAGNGYTF	TGTGCCAGCAGTTACTCTGGGGCAGGGAATGGCTACACCTTC
TRBV29-1	TRBJ1-2	NA	TRBD1	CSASTGKGYTF	TGCAGCGCCTCGACAGGGAAGGGCTACACCTTC
TRBV30	TRBJ1-5	few	TRBD1	CAWSGQGEAGNQPQHF	TGTGCCTGGAGTGGACAGGGAGAGGCCGGCAATCAGCCCCAGCATTTT
TRBV2	TRBJ1-1	NA	NA	CASSEAGFMNTEAFF	TGTGCCAGCAGTGAGGCAGGGTTCATGAACACTGAAGCTTTCTTT